Below, 11 T cell receptor beta chains from the same sample are listed, as sequenced in a study of blood T cell repertoires in COVID-19. The protocol was immunoSEQ multiplex PCR, while the TCRdb copy is restricted to in-frame clones and leaves out a portion. Here the sample spans tens of thousands of clones, 80% to 90% being singletons. Sequenced: peripheral blood. The receptor set was obtained from a man aged 55-75 years with acute or convalescent COVID-19.

The CDR3 DNA reads TGTGCCGGATCCGACGAGGGACTGCCTGGAAACACCATATATTTT. Translating it yields CAGSDEGLPGNTIYF. This sequence joins TRBV6-5 and TRBJ1-3, with a weak D call TRBD1 (5 bases). With 11 bases removed from V and 2 bases from J, the gap between germline ends came to 19 bases. This CDR3 has 15 amino acids. CDR1 MNHEY and CDR2 SVGAGI come from the germline V gene.

The rearrangement uses TRBV30 and TRBJ2-5; TRBD2 matches 14 bases. The ends lost 1 base at V and 2 bases at J; junction bases unmatched: 0. Germline CDR1 reads GTSNPN; CDR2 reads SVGIG (reference sequence). The CDR3 has 15 amino acids. The CDR3 reads CAWSGTSGGQETQYF. CDR3 nucleotides: TGTGCCTGGAGTGGGACTAGCGGGGGGCAAGAGACCCAGTACTTC.

The chain combines TRBV5-4 with TRBJ2-1; possible D gene TRBD2, 5 bases. Germline CDR1 SGHNT, CDR2 YYREEE (reference sequence). Trimming cost V 1 base and J 5 bases, with 16 bases left between them. The CDR3 contains 16 residues. The CDR3 loop reads CASSLTIGSSHNEQFF. In nucleotides, the CDR3 is TGTGCCAGCAGCTTGACCATTGGGAGTTCCCACAATGAGCAGTTCTTC.

This rearrangement joins TRBV30 to TRBJ1-4; 8 bases are a match to TRBD1. This CDR3 spans 16 amino acids. V trimming: 3 bases; J trimming: 8 bases; junction bases outside the gene matches: 14. From germline, CDR1 is GTSNPN and CDR2 SVGIG (reference sequence). CDR3 coding DNA: TGTGCCTGGAGCGCCACTACAGGGGGAGTTTGGGAAAAACTGTTTTTT. Amino acids: CAWSATTGGVWEKLFF. Filled out from reference TRBV30 and TRBJ1-4, the complete variable domain reads SQTIHQWPATLVQPVGSPLSLECTVEGTSNPNLYWYRQAAGRGLQLLFYSVGIGQISSEVPQNLSASRPQDRQFILSSKKLLLSDSGFYLCAWSATTGGVWEKLFFGSGTQLSVL.

This clone appeared once. The chain is built from TRBV10-1 and TRBJ2-1, with 7 bases matching TRBD2. The J segment lost 1 base and the V segment lost 0 bases, leaving 3 bases of the junction unmatched. The germline V gene encodes CDR1 WNHNN and CDR2 SYGVQD (reference sequence). The CDR3 is 16 amino acids. DNA of the CDR3: TGCGCCAGCAGTGAGTCCGGGGGGTTGTCCTACAATGAGCAGTTCTTC. This gives the protein CASSESGGLSYNEQFF.

V gene TRBV2 combines with J gene TRBJ1-1, with D maybe TRBD1 (6 bases). Germline CDR1 is SNHLY and CDR2 is FYNNEI. This CDR3 contains 13 residues. With 6 bases removed from V and 2 bases from J, the gap between germline ends came to 10 bases. CDR3 in DNA: TGTGCCAGCAGCGCCGGGACAAACACTGAAGCTTTCTTT. Protein: CASSAGTNTEAFF.

The rearrangement uses TRBV19 and TRBJ2-1; TRBD2 agrees at 10 bases. Germline-derived CDR1 and CDR2 are LNHDA and SQIVND (reference sequence). The V and J ends lost 2 bases and 3 bases, in that order; junction bases with no gene match: 4. CDR3 length: 16 amino acids. For the CDR3, the DNA is TGTGCCAGTAGTATATTAGCGGGGGGCCTCTACAATGAGCAGTTCTTC. Translating gives CASSILAGGLYNEQFF.

The chain recombines TRBV18 with TRBJ1-2; D is unresolved. Trimming pared 4 bases from V and 6 bases from J, leaving 12 bases between. CDR1 is KGHSH, CDR2 LQKENI, per germline. The CDR3 sequence is 13 residues long. Written as DNA, the CDR3 is TGTGCCAGCTCACGGGAAGGAGGGAATGGCTACACCTTC. It is translated as CASSREGGNGYTF.

J is TRBJ2-7 and V is TRBV7-2; no clear D gene. This CDR3 has 15 residues. Germline V gene lookup returns CDR1 SGHTA and CDR2 FQGNSA. Trimming left V 7 bases short and J 2 bases short, with 18 bases between. CDR3: CASILGSLEPYEQYF. The DNA for the CDR3 is TGTGCCAGCATCTTGGGCAGTTTGGAACCCTACGAGCAGTACTTC. Supplemented by reference TRBV7-2 and TRBJ2-7, the full variable domain reads GAGVSQSPSNKVTEKGKDVELRCDPISGHTALYWYRQSLGQGLEFLIYFQGNSAPDKSGLPSDRFSAERTGGSVSTLTIQRTQQEDSAVYLCASILGSLEPYEQYFGPGTRLTVT.

The chain joins TRBV29-1 to TRBJ1-2; tentative D call: TRBD1 (5 bases). The CDR3 runs to 13 residues. Germline V gene lookup returns CDR1 SQVTM and CDR2 ANQGSEA. V lost 5 bases and J lost 5, with 15 bases in between. The CDR3 sequence is CSVKGAGVYGYTF. CDR3 nucleotide sequence: TGCAGCGTTAAGGGTGCGGGGGTATATGGCTACACCTTC.

The chain carries TRBV9 and TRBJ2-3, with TRBD2 identical over 9 bases. Germline values: CDR1 SGDLS, CDR2 YYNGEE. This CDR3 has 14 residues. V dropped 4 bases and J dropped 6; count of bases not matched to a gene: 6. CDR3 nucleotides: TGTGCCAGCAGCAAGCGGGGGGCCGGGGATACGCAGTATTTT. Protein: CASSKRGAGDTQYF.